One T cell receptor beta chain is described in this entry. What this receptor recognizes is not known. Per-base qualities were not stored, and no clone one base away is much larger. CDR1 SGHRS and CDR2 YFSETQ are derived from the germline V gene. The cysteine opens and the phenylalanine closes a CDR3 of 15 amino acids. Only the CDR3 portion is preserved as DNA: 45 bases, with reading frame beginning at the first base. Trimming removed 2 bases from V and 4 bases from J, leaving 12 bases between the germline ends. TCRbeta CDR3 regions were amplified from genomic DNA by means of the immunoSEQ Assay, a bias-controlled multiplex PCR. The source study handled its data this way. Nucleated cell counts per sample were estimated from amplification of reference gene primers within the assay. To quantify the absolute abundance of each unique TCRbeta CDR3 rearrangement, sequence reads were collapsed and filtered. For each sample, productive Simpson clonality was calculated as the square root of Simpson's diversity index across productive rearrangements. TCRdb holds this immuneACCESS table with in-frame rearrangements only. Some clones are missing; in checked studies, unresolved V genes explain under half, and the rest has no known cause. V and J calls and clone size are as listed in that table; D and trimming were resolved from the DNA. The sample includes around 88,000 clones, with over 70% observed a single time. About 4.3% of the sample belongs to the ten largest clones.

These data belong to a study of blood T cell repertoires in COVID-19 (TCRdb year 2020). Study-wide context: Collaborator samples came from the United States, Italy and Spain and covered acute and convalescent phases of COVID-19. The prospective study material was composed of cDNA or gDNA derived from T cells, B-cell-depleted T cells, or PBMCs. Deeply sampled blood TCRbeta repertoires from subjects exposed to, actively infected with, or recovered from COVID-19 were included in the dataset. The repertoires were made available in a free public database intended to serve as a resource for research on the immune response to SARS-CoV-2. The samples were drawn from the first 160 participants of the ongoing ImmuneRACE study and from 1,200 or so subjects provided by 6 global collaborators. Nearly every sample came with metadata listing a de-identified subject ID, COVID-19 status, age in years and sex. Where HLA class I and class II types were available, the types were taken from metadata supplied by the sample provider, not from assay-based typing. Points the paper makes about the study in general: Clinical and demographic metadata were provided uncurated, with the amount varying by source and participant.

Collaborating institutions collected whole blood in K2EDTA tubes following their own protocols. For TCRbeta analysis, collaborators shipped samples in one of three forms: frozen whole blood, isolated PBMCs, or DNA extracted from either of those sample types. The sequence derives from a man in his sixties with acute or convalescent COVID-19. The sequenced sample was peripheral blood. Recombination linked TRBV5-1 to TRBJ1-4; a weak D assignment points to TRBD1 (5 bases agree). The sequence in DNA is TGCGCCAGCAGCTTTATCTTAGGGGATAATGAAAAACTGTTTTTT. It translates as CASSFILGDNEKLFF. Here the CDR3 is joined to the reference TRBV5-1 and TRBJ1-4 genes, and the full variable domain is: KAGVTQTPRYLIKTRGQQVTLSCSPISGHRSVSWYQQTPGQGLQFLFEYFSETQRNKGNFPGRFSGRQFSNSRSEMNVSTLELGDSALYLCASSFILGDNEKLFFGSGTQLSVL.